These T cell receptor beta chains were read from a single sample in a study of blood T cell repertoires in COVID-19. Sequencing was performed with immunoSEQ multiplex PCR; in TCRdb, only in-frame clones are kept and a portion is missing. The sample comprises more than 95,000 clones, around 87% of which are singletons, and 15% rests with the top ten. The sequenced material came from peripheral blood. The receptors were gathered from a man between 45 and 60 years old with acute or convalescent COVID-19. Both conserved end residues are part of each CDR3. D genes are given only for firm matches. A row's size may be missing; if present it is once, few, many or a size class.

>.|TRBJ2-2|TRBD2|TRBV5-1
TGCGCCAGCAGCCCAAGGACTAGCGGCAAAGGCTTAGGAACCGGGGAGCTGTTTTTT
CASSPRTSGKGLGTGELFF
>.|TRBJ2-3|.|TRBV29-1
TGCAGCGGGGCAGGGGACACAGATACGCAGTATTTT
CSGAGDTDTQYF
>.|TRBJ2-1|TRBD1|TRBV10-1
TGCGCCAGCAGTGAGAGGACAGGGGTTTACAATGAGCAGTTCTTC
CASSERTGVYNEQFF
>.|TRBJ2-7|TRBD2|TRBV4-2
TGTGCCAGCAGCCAAGGACTAGCGGGTAAATACGAGCAGTACTTC
CASSQGLAGKYEQYF
>.|TRBJ2-4|.|TRBV18
TGTGCCAGCTCACCGGAGGGGGCGATTAGGATTCAGTACTTC
CASSPEGAIRIQYF
>.|TRBJ2-6|TRBD2|TRBV6-2/TRBV6-3
TGTGCCAGCAGTCTGCGACAGTTTGGAGCGGGATCCGGGGCCAACGTCCTGACTTTC
CASSLRQFGAGSGANVLTF
>.|TRBJ2-5|.|TRBV5-1
TGCGCCAGCAGCTTGACGGAAGAGACCCAGTACTTC
CASSLTEETQYF
>.|TRBJ2-3|.|TRBV12-5
TGTGCTAGTGCCTTGGGCCCCGGGGGATCAGATACGCAGTATTTT
CASALGPGGSDTQYF
>.|TRBJ2-7|.|TRBV11-1
TGTGCCAGCAGCTTAGTTCCGGGTGCCTACGAGCAGTACTTC
CASSLVPGAYEQYF
>few|TRBJ2-1|TRBD2|TRBV4-2
TGTGCCAGCAGCCCCGGGACTAGCGGTTACTACAATGAGCAGTTCTTC
CASSPGTSGYYNEQFF
>.|TRBJ2-3|TRBD2|TRBV9
TGTGCCAGCAGCGTAGGGTTAGCGGGGGGCACAGATACGCAGTATTTT
CASSVGLAGGTDTQYF
>few|TRBJ2-3|TRBD2|TRBV3-1/TRBV3-2
TGTGCCAGCAGCCGCCTGAGCGGGATGGCAGATACGCAGTATTTT
CASSRLSGMADTQYF
>.|TRBJ1-6|.|TRBV5-4
TGTGCCAGCAGCCTGGACGGTTGGGCTAATAATTCACCCCTCCACTTT
CASSLDGWANNSPLHF
>once|TRBJ2-7|.|TRBV14
TGTGCCAGCAGCCGCGGGACCGGATTAGGCTCCTACGAGCAGTACTTC
CASSRGTGLGSYEQYF
>once|TRBJ2-2|TRBD2|TRBV23-1
TGCGCCAGCAGTCGACTAGCGGGAGACACCGGGGAGCTGTTTTTT
CASSRLAGDTGELFF
>once|TRBJ2-1|TRBD2|TRBV28
TGTGCCAGCAGTCCTATCACTAGCGGGAGGGTGAATGAGCAGTTCTTC
CASSPITSGRVNEQFF
>few|TRBJ1-4|TRBD1|TRBV7-9
TGTGCCAGCAGCCCCTTTCGGGACAGGAATGAAAAACTGTTTTTT
CASSPFRDRNEKLFF
>few|TRBJ2-3|TRBD2|TRBV5-4
TGTGCCAGCAGCATTCGGACTAGCGGGACAGATACGCAGTATTTT
CASSIRTSGTDTQYF
>.|TRBJ2-7|TRBD2|TRBV2
TGTGCCAGCAGTGGGGACTACTACGAGCAGTACTTC
CASSGDYYEQYF
>.|TRBJ2-7|.|TRBV5-6
TGTGCCAGCAGCTTTATGGACGGACTCGGGGAGCAGTACTTC
CASSFMDGLGEQYF
>.|TRBJ1-6|.|TRBV6-4
TGTGCCAGCAGTGACTCGGCGGATTCACCCCTCCACTTT
CASSDSADSPLHF
>.|TRBJ1-5|.|TRBV7-2
TGTGCCAGCAGCTTAAGGGGGGGCGGCAATCAGCCCCAGCATTTT
CASSLRGGGNQPQHF
>.|TRBJ1-6|TRBD1|TRBV12-5
TGTGCTAGTGGTTTGACAGGGGGGAGTTCACCCCTCCACTTT
CASGLTGGSSPLHF
>.|TRBJ1-5|.|TRBV27
TGTGCCAGCAGTTTAAGGGGGTTAGGGAGCAATCAGCCCCAGCATTTT
CASSLRGLGSNQPQHF
>.|TRBJ1-1|.|TRBV27
TGTGCCAGCAGTCTCCTCGGGATGAACACTGAAGCTTTCTTT
CASSLLGMNTEAFF
>.|TRBJ2-1|TRBD2|TRBV5-1
TGCGCCAGCAGCCGGGGGACTAGTGGAAAATACAATGAGCAGTTCTTC
CASSRGTSGKYNEQFF
>.|TRBJ2-7|TRBD1|TRBV19
TGTGCCAGTAGTTACCGGACAGGCTCCTACGAGCAGTACTTC
CASSYRTGSYEQYF
>.|TRBJ2-7|.|TRBV4-1
TGCGCCAGCAGCCCTGGACAGTTCAGCTCCTACGAGCAGTACTTC
CASSPGQFSSYEQYF
>.|TRBJ1-2|.|TRBV10-2
TGCGCCAGCAGTGAGGGCAGCTATGGCTACACCTTC
CASSEGSYGYTF